This T cell receptor (beta chain) derives from a study of blood T cell repertoires in COVID-19. For the study at large: The origin of the acute and convalescent COVID-19 samples was the United States, Italy and Spain. The analysed material was cDNA or gDNA that came from T cells, B-cell-depleted T cells, or PBMCs.

Participants spanned ages about 18 to 100 years and resided in over 20 US areas. Assignment of participants to cohorts was predicated upon participant-reported clinical history. Libraries were prepared by immunoSEQ multiplex PCR; TCRdb keeps only in-frame clonotypes and omits some of them. The sample comprises hundreds of thousands of clones, approximately 90% of which are singletons, and roughly 4% rests with the top ten. The V gene lost 3 bases and the J gene lost 5 bases, with 18 bases spanning the gap. Germline V gene data show CDR1 as SGHTA and CDR2 as FQGTGA. The CDR3 is made up of 16 amino acids.

The TCR originated in a woman under 40 who had recovered from COVID-19. The genes are TRBV7-3 and TRBJ2-3, with TRBD2 as a possible D gene (5 bases). The sample comprised PBMCs or T cells enriched from blood (not recorded which). Here the CDR3 DNA reads TGTGCCAGCAGCTTGCGCCGGACTTTAGATGGAGATACGCAGTATTTT. It encodes CASSLRRTLDGDTQYF.